Listed below are T cell receptor beta chains from one sample, sequenced in a study of shared clonotypes between healthy human individuals. The assay was immunoSEQ multiplex PCR, and TCRdb's table has in-frame clones only and misses some. This sample carries some 680,000 clones, less than 80% of them seen once, and the ten largest clones take roughly 1.9%. The sample taken for sequencing was memory CD4+ T cells sorted from blood. The source is a woman in her twenties or thirties in good health. CDR3s include the opening cysteine and the closing phenylalanine or tryptophan. D genes are given only for firm matches. Size is stated for part of the rows, as once, few or many counts, or as a class when the clone is expanded.

D,V,J,size,CDR3,DNA
TRBD1,TRBV18,TRBJ2-7,-,CASSRGDRTGFVYEQYF,TGTGCCAGCTCACGGGGAGATAGGACAGGGTTCGTCTACGAGCAGTACTTC
-,TRBV7-6,TRBJ2-2,once,CASTLSEASNTGELFF,TGTGCCAGCACCCTATCGGAGGCTTCGAACACCGGGGAGCTGTTTTTT
-,TRBV5-1,TRBJ1-1,-,CASSVGRDTAQAFF,TGCGCCAGCAGCGTTGGCCGGGACACGGCACAAGCTTTCTTT
-,TRBV5-4,TRBJ2-1,-,CASSLDGNEQFF,TGTGCCAGCAGCTTGGATGGCAATGAGCAGTTCTTC
-,TRBV27,TRBJ1-5,-,CASSLLYRAGQPQHF,TGTGCCAGCAGTTTGCTTTACAGGGCGGGACAGCCCCAGCATTTT
TRBD1,TRBV28,TRBJ1-1,-,CASRNRGQPGAFF,TGTGCCAGCAGGAACAGGGGGCAACCTGGGGCTTTCTTT
TRBD2,TRBV18,TRBJ2-7,-,CASSGLARGTSYEQYF,TGTGCCAGCTCCGGACTAGCGCGGGGCACCTCCTACGAGCAGTACTTC
-,TRBV7-8,TRBJ1-2,-,CASSTQGGYGYTF,TGTGCCAGCAGCACCCAGGGTGGATATGGCTACACCTTC
-,TRBV7-2,TRBJ2-6,-,CASSLHSRRQSRANVLTF,TGTGCCAGCAGCCTTCACTCCAGACGACAAAGTCGGGCCAACGTCCTGACTTTC
-,TRBV7-2,TRBJ1-6,-,CASSTRRGNNSPLHF,TGTGCCAGCAGCACCCGGCGGGGGAACAATTCACCCCTCCACTTT
TRBD2,TRBV7-2,TRBJ2-7,-,CASSGFVAGAIPYEQYF,TGTGCCAGCAGCGGATTTGTAGCGGGAGCGATACCCTACGAGCAGTACTTC
-,TRBV7-9,TRBJ1-1,-,CASSFHGSTEAFF,TGTGCCAGCAGCTTCCACGGCTCGACTGAAGCTTTCTTT
-,TRBV6-1,TRBJ1-5,-,CASSAEVGRWPQHF,TGTGCCAGCAGTGCTGAGGTAGGCAGGTGGCCCCAGCATTTT
TRBD1,TRBV29-1,TRBJ2-1,-,CSVVFPKGAFNEQFF,TGCAGCGTTGTCTTTCCCAAGGGGGCTTTCAATGAGCAGTTCTTC